The 2 T cell receptor beta chains below were found in one sample sequenced in a study of blood T cell repertoires in COVID-19. Here immunoSEQ multiplex PCR was the method, and the copy in TCRdb shows in-frame clones only, minus some. This sample yields 180,000 or so clones, of which about 85% are seen a single time; 5% to 7.5% belongs to the top ten. The sequenced sample consisted of PBMCs or T cells enriched from blood (not recorded which). The receptors come from a man aged 35 to 55 who had recovered from COVID-19.

The J gene is TRBJ2-1, the V gene TRBV11-3; 11 nucleotides line up with TRBD2. Germline V gene data show CDR1 as SGHNT and CDR2 as YENEEA. This CDR3 comprises 16 residues. The V gene end was trimmed by 0 bases and the J gene end by 7 bases; junction bases not matched to a gene: 5. CDR3: CASSLDLAGGLNEQFF. For the CDR3, the DNA is TGTGCCAGCAGCTTAGACTTAGCGGGGGGGCTTAATGAGCAGTTCTTC.

The V and J genes are TRBV2 and TRBJ2-7, with 7 bases aligning to TRBD1. The CDR3 has 14 amino acids. The V gene's germline CDR1 is SNHLY and CDR2 FYNNEI. The junction had 8 bases not matched to a gene; V was cut back by 3 bases and J by 6 bases. As DNA, the CDR3 is TGTGCCAGCAGTGACCGGGACAGCCCTCCCGAGCAGTACTTC. Its translation is CASSDRDSPPEQYF.